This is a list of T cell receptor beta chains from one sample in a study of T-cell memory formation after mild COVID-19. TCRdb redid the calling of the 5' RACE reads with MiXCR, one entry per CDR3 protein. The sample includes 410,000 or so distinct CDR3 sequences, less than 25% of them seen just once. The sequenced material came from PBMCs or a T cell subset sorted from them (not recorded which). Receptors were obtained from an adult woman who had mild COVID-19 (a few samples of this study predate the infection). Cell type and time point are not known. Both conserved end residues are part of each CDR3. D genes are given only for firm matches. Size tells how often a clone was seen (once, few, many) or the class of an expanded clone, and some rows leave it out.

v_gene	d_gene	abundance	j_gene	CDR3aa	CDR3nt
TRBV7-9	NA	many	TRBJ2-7	CASSLVGHTIGSEQYF	TGTGCCAGCAGCTTAGTGGGACACACGATCGGGTCCGAGCAGTACTTC
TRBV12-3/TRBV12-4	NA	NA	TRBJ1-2	CASSLEDGDGRWDYGYTF	TGTGCCAGCAGTTTAGAGGACGGGGACGGACGATGGGACTATGGCTACACCTTC
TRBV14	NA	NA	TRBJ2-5	CASSQDRLWREQETQYF	TGTGCCAGCAGCCAAGATCGTCTTTGGAGGGAGCAAGAGACCCAGTACTTC
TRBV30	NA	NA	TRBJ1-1	CAWSPQNEAFF	TGTGCCTGGAGTCCCCAGAATGAAGCTTTCTTT
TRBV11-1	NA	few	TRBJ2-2	CASRPGQNTGELFF	TGTGCCAGCAGACCGGGACAGAACACCGGGGAGCTGTTTTTT
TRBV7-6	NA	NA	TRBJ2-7	CASSEGPGQTYEQYF	TGTGCCAGCAGCGAGGGACCTGGACAGACCTACGAGCAGTACTTC
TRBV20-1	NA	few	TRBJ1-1	CSGGRRVPEAFF	TGCAGTGGTGGGAGACGGGTCCCTGAAGCTTTCTTT
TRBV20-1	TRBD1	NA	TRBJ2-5	CSADRVTETQYF	TGCAGTGCTGACAGGGTCACGGAGACCCAGTACTTC
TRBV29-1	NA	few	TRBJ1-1	CSVASTNTEAFF	TGCAGCGTGGCGAGTACAAACACTGAAGCTTTCTTT
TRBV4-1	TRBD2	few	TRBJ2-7	CASSQGWTSGGSLTYEQYF	TGCGCCAGCAGCCAAGGGTGGACTAGCGGGGGGAGTCTCACCTACGAGCAGTACTTC
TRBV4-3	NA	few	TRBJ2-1	CASSPPRRSSYNEQFF	TGCGCCAGCAGCCCCCCGCGGCGGTCCTCCTACAATGAGCAGTTCTTC
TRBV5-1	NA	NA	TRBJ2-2	CASSLIAGSNTGELFF	TGCGCCAGCAGCTTGATCGCGGGATCGAACACCGGGGAGCTGTTTTTT
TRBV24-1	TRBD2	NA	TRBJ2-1	CATSDTTSGSSYNEQFF	TGTGCCACCAGTGACACGACTAGCGGGAGTTCCTACAATGAGCAGTTCTTC
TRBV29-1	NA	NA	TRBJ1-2	CSVGRGAQGYTF	TGCAGCGTTGGACGGGGCGCCCAAGGCTACACCTTC
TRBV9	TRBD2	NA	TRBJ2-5	CASSVGSGEETQYF	TGTGCCAGCAGCGTAGGAAGCGGGGAAGAGACCCAGTACTTC
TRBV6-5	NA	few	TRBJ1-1	CASTLIAGALNTEAFF	TGTGCCAGCACCTTAATCGCAGGTGCTTTAAACACTGAAGCTTTCTTT
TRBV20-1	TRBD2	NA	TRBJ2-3	CSASGTISSDTQYF	TGCAGTGCTTCCGGGACTATTAGTTCAGATACGCAGTATTTT
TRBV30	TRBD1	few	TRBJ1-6	CAWSYTQGHNSPLHF	TGTGCCTGGAGTTATACACAGGGGCATAATTCACCCCTCCACTTT
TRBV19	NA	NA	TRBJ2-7	CASSPLGGQSSYEQYF	TGTGCCAGTAGCCCCTTAGGTGGCCAAAGCTCCTACGAGCAGTACTTC
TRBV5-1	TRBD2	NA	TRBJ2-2	CASSLSLTRVSLAGLHTGELFF	TGCGCCAGCAGCTTGTCACTCACGAGAGTGTCACTAGCGGGCTTACACACCGGGGAGCTGTTTTTT
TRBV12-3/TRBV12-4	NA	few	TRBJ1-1	CASSGPVAAFF	TGTGCCAGCAGCGGGCCGGTGGCAGCTTTCTTT
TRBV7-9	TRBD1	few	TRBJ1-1	CASSKGQGTNTEAFF	TGTGCCAGCAGCAAGGGACAGGGGACGAACACTGAAGCTTTCTTT
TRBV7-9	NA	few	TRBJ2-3	CASTNSLAGKDTQYF	TGTGCCAGCACCAACTCCCTGGCGGGGAAAGATACGCAGTATTTT
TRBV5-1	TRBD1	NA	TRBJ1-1	CASIQGQNMNTEAFF	TGCGCCAGCATTCAGGGACAGAACATGAACACTGAAGCTTTCTTT
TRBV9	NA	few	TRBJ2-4	CASSVGTVENIQYF	TGTGCCAGCAGCGTAGGTACAGTGGAAAACATTCAGTACTTC
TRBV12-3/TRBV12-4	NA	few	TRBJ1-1	CASSFGGLLTEAFF	TGTGCCAGCAGTTTTGGCGGGTTGCTCACTGAAGCTTTCTTT
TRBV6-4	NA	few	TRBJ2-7	CASSEDGTSSYEQYF	TGTGCCAGCAGTGAAGACGGAACGAGCTCCTACGAGCAGTACTTC
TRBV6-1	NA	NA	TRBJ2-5	CASIVQRGQETQYF	TGTGCCAGCATCGTCCAACGGGGGCAAGAGACCCAGTACTTC
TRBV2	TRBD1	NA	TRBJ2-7	CASSYRGQGAYYEQYF	TGTGCCAGCAGTTACCGTGGACAGGGGGCCTACTACGAGCAGTACTTC
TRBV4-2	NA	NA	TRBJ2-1	CASSQVGGGWSYEQFF	TGTGCCAGCAGCCAAGTGGGGGGAGGTTGGTCCTATGAGCAGTTCTTC
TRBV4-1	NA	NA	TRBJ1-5	CASSQDPTNQPQHF	TGCGCCAGCAGCCAGGACCCTACCAATCAGCCCCAGCATTTT
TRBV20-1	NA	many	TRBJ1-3	CSARMGYSGNTIYF	TGCAGTGCTAGAATGGGTTACTCTGGAAACACCATATATTTT
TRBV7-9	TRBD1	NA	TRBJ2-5	CASRPLTGRGETQYF	TGTGCCAGCAGACCCCTGACAGGGAGAGGCGAGACCCAGTACTTC
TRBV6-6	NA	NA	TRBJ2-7	CASTQDSNSYEQYF	TGTGCCAGCACCCAGGACAGCAACTCCTACGAGCAGTACTTC
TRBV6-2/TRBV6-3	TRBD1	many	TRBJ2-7	CASSYGTGAYEQYF	TGTGCCAGCAGTTACGGGACAGGGGCCTACGAGCAGTACTTC
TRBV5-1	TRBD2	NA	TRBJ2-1	CASSIDGLAGSNEQFF	TGCGCCAGCAGCATTGACGGACTAGCGGGGAGCAATGAGCAGTTCTTC
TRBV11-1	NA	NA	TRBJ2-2	CASSLDRSRTGELFF	TGTGCCAGCAGCCTCGACAGGAGTCGCACCGGGGAGCTGTTTTTT
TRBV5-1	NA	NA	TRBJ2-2	CASSLGRTSPGELFF	TGCGCCAGCAGCCTAGGGCGGACGTCCCCCGGGGAGCTGTTTTTT
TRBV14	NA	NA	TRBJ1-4	CASSRGSEKLFF	TGTGCCAGCAGCCGCGGAAGTGAAAAACTGTTTTTT
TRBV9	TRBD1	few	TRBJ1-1	CASSKGQLNTEAFF	TGTGCCAGCAGCAAGGGACAGTTGAACACTGAAGCTTTCTTT
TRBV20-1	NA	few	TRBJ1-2	CSASPDYGYTF	TGCAGTGCTAGCCCAGACTATGGCTACACCTTC
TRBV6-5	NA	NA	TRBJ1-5	CASGLAQPQHF	TGTGCCAGCGGATTAGCTCAGCCCCAGCATTTT
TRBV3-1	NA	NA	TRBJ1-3	CASSQEEGGGNTIYF	TGTGCCAGCAGCCAAGAGGAAGGGGGAGGAAACACCATATATTTT